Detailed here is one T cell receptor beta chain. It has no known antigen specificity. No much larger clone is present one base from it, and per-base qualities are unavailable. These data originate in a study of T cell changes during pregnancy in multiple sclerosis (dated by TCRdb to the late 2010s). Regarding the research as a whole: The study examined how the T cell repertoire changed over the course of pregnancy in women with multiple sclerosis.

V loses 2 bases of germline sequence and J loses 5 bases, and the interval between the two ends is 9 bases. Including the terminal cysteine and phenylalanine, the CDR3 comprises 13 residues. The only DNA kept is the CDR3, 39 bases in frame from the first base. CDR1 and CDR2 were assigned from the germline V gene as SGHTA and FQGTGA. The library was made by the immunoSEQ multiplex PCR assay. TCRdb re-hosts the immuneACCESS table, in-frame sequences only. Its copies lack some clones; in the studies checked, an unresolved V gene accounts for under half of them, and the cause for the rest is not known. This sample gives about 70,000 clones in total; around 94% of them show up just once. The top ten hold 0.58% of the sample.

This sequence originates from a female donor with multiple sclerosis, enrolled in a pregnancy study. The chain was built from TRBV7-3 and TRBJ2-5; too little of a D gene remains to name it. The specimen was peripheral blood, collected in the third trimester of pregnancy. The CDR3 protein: CASSLYPRETQYF. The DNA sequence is TGTGCCAGCAGCTTATATCCGCGGGAGACCCAGTACTTC.